This T cell receptor (beta chain) derives from a study of T cell responses to AZD1222 COVID-19 vaccine. Germline CDR1 is LGHNA and CDR2 is YNFKEQ. With 4 bases clipped from V and 2 bases from J, the junction kept 7 bases outside the gene matches. The CDR3 length is 15 residues. Clones were sequenced by immunoSEQ multiplex PCR, and TCRdb holds only the in-frame ones, with some missing. The sample has approximately 100,000 clones, roughly 90% seen once. The clonotype comes from an adult in good health. The starting material was peripheral blood, obtained on day 0 of AZD1222 vaccination. The J gene is TRBJ2-7, the V gene TRBV4-2, with 8 bases fitting TRBD1. The CDR3 bases are TGTGCCAGCAGCCTTCGGACAGGGCCAACCTACGAGCAGTACTTC. Translated: CASSLRTGPTYEQYF.